Listed below are T cell receptor beta chains from one sample, sequenced in a study of OX40 agonist ivuxolimab in advanced cancers. Clones were read by immunoSEQ multiplex PCR, and TCRdb kept only the in-frame ones, dropping some. The sample consists of 72,000 or so clones, 70% to 90% of them appearing once. Sequences were derived from CD4+ or CD8+ T cells sorted from blood, sampled in a trial of the OX40 agonist ivuxolimab. The receptors here all came from an adult with an advanced solid tumor such as melanoma, head and neck, liver or kidney cancer. The conserved cysteine and the conserved F or W are not part of the CDR3 here.

TRBV2 ARKKLSHEQY
TRBV5-1 ASSLDQGTQY
TRBV7-6 ASSPRGQGISGANVLT
TRBV6-5 ASSYGGLTPDGYT
TRBV25-1 ASSELQGWGEAF
TRBV5-8 ASSLAGPINQPQH
TRBV10-3 ATSGTGTPPSYGYT
TRBV6-5 ASSSPVGGVYGYT
TRBV4-2 ASSPLPGTPYNEQF
TRBV6-5 ASSSPIYEQY
TRBV5-1 ASSFRSGGARTDTQY
TRBV25-1 ASSDSSQGHNEQF
TRBV4-1 ASSQDSARPDNEKLF
TRBV5-1 ASGVGGVEQY
TRBV6-1 ASSELAVYEQY
TRBV7-9 ASSLAGSVEQY
TRBV7-2 ASSLRGRQADNQPQH
TRBV10-2 ASSETAANQPQH
TRBV11-3 ASSLGGGPRGDTQY
TRBV5-1 ASSDGGSTDTQY
TRBV5-1 ASSITGAHANEKLF
TRBV9 ASSVGGNYGYT
TRBV29-1 SAARGSGGPEEQF
TRBV5-6 ASREWRGDGYEQY
TRBV18 ASSPPNPNTGELF
TRBV28 ASIAGGPRETQY
TRBV19 ASTPQAGIYT
TRBV11-3 ASSAGRRTDTQY
TRBV7-2 ASSPRQGRTEAF
TRBV18 ASSPIGSGTSTEAF
TRBV5-4 ASSLGNGVKYGYT
TRBV9 ASSVAAGSHRNEQF
TRBV7-6 ASSLGGQQGETQY
TRBV18 ASSPRTSGQETQY
TRBV9 ASSVGGLVVRDTQY
TRBV7-2 ASSRNRGRTDGYT
TRBV27 ASSPYPLGRGYT
TRBV19 ASSSNWSGEKLF
TRBV5-6 ASSDISSYNEQF
TRBV6-6 ASTGATLNSPLH
TRBV5-1 ASSGGRRAETQY
TRBV6-1 ASSAVNYGYT
TRBV11-1 ASSLDAGAAYNEQF
TRBV7-2 ASSLAGPGKQY
TRBV27 ASSLFPEDRYGYT
TRBV7-9 ASSFGQNYGYT
TRBV5-1 ASSLGLAGVNEQF
TRBV28 ASSRLDWSGADEQY
TRBV5-1 ASSLAIGTNPAGEQF
TRBV28 ASSQSGRAETQY
TRBV12-5 ASGLGSWTGELF
TRBV7-3 ASSPTRDAGANVLT
TRBV19 ASSPGSGTEAF
TRBV9 ASSLTIGGSGANVLT